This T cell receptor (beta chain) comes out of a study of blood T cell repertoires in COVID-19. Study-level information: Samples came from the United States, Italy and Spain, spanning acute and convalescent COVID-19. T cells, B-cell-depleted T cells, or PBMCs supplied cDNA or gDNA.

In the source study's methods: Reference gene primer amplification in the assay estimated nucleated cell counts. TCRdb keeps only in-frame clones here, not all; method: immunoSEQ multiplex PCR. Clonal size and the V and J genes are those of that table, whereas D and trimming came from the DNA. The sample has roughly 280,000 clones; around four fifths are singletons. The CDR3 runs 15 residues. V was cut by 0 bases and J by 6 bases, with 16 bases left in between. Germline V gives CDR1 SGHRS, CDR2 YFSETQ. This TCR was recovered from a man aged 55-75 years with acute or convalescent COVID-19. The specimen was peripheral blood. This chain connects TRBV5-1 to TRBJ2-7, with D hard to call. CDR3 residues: CASSLDTRSLGEQYF. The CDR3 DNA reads TGCGCCAGCAGCTTGGACACCCGCTCCCTAGGCGAGCAGTACTTC.